The 27 T cell receptor beta chains listed next were all sequenced from one sample in a study of blood T cell repertoires in COVID-19. Sequenced by immunoSEQ multiplex PCR; TCRdb stores in-frame clones only, minus some. Of around 98,000 clones in the sample, 82% are singletons; the top ten hold 9.5% to 13%. The sequenced sample consisted of peripheral blood. Every receptor here comes from a man between 65 and 79 years old with active or convalescent COVID-19.

This chain joins TRBV7-8 and TRBJ1-3; a possible D gene is TRBD1 (6 bases). Germline CDR1 SGHVS, CDR2 FQNEAQ. V was shortened by 1 base and J by 4 bases, with 11 bases between the two germline ends. This CDR3 region has 15 residues. The CDR3 is CASSLGRGGGNTIYF. CDR3 sequence (DNA): TGTGCCAGCAGCTTAGGCAGGGGAGGGGGAAACACCATATATTTT.

The chain couples TRBV6-5 to TRBJ1-3, with D perhaps TRBD1 (5 bases). The CDR3 totals 15 residues. V was clipped by 2 bases and J by 4 bases, with 12 bases between them. CDR1 and CDR2 (germline): MNHEY, SVGAGI. The CDR3 here is CASSYGEGRGNTIYF. DNA for the CDR3: TGTGCCAGCAGTTACGGGGAGGGGAGAGGAAACACCATATATTTT.

This chain uses TRBV7-2 with TRBJ1-5; the D is unclear. Germline lookup yields CDR1 SGHTA and CDR2 FQGNSA. V was shortened by 3 bases and J by 2 bases, with 11 bases between the two germline ends. This CDR3 is 15 amino acids long. The CDR3 spells CASSFKGGGNQPQHF. The CDR3 bases are TGTGCCAGCAGCTTTAAGGGAGGTGGCAATCAGCCCCAGCATTTT. The full variable domain, its missing parts supplied by reference TRBV7-2 and TRBJ1-5, is GAGVSQSPSNKVTEKGKDVELRCDPISGHTALYWYRQSLGQGLEFLIYFQGNSAPDKSGLPSDRFSAERTGGSVSTLTIQRTQQEDSAVYLCASSFKGGGNQPQHFGDGTRLSIL.

This clone was picked up a small number of times. The CDR3 DNA is TGCGCCAGCAGCCCAAGGACAGGAATCTATGGCTACACCTTC. It codes for CASSPRTGIYGYTF. The J gene is TRBJ1-2, the V gene TRBV4-3, with TRBD1 matching 7 bases. Germline lookup yields CDR1 LGHNA and CDR2 YSLEER. V was clipped by 4 bases and J by 4 bases; unmatched bases: 6. This CDR3 comprises 14 residues.

This chain uses TRBV6-2 or TRBV6-3 with TRBJ1-1; D may be TRBD1 (5 bases). Trimming pared 2 bases from V and 5 bases from J, leaving 18 bases between. The germline CDR1 and CDR2 sequences are MNHEY and SVGEGT. This CDR3 region has 16 residues. In nucleotides, the CDR3 is TGTGCCAGCAGTTACCCGGCAGGGCGAGTCGAGACTGAAGCTTTCTTT. Encoded protein: CASSYPAGRVETEAFF.

The V and J genes are TRBV13 and TRBJ1-6, with 9 bases that match TRBD1. Germline V CDR1 and CDR2: PRHDT, FYEKMQ (reference sequence). J lost 7 bases, V lost 4 bases, and 11 bases had no gene match. The CDR3 has 17 amino acids. CDR3: CASSSDGQGKGNSPLHF. Here the CDR3 DNA reads TGTGCCAGCAGCTCGGACGGACAGGGGAAAGGCAATTCACCCCTCCACTTT.

The chain links TRBV7-2 to TRBJ2-7; 14 positions agree with TRBD2. Per germline, CDR1 SGHTA and CDR2 FQGNSA. The CDR3 is made up of 15 amino acids. The J segment lost 9 bases and the V segment lost 5 bases, leaving 9 bases of the junction unmatched. The CDR3 reads CASSPSRTSGGPQYF. The CDR3 DNA sequence: TGTGCCAGCAGCCCCTCCCGGACTAGCGGGGGGCCGCAGTACTTC.

The chain carries TRBV7-9 and TRBJ2-1; TRBD1 agrees at 7 bases. Unmatched junction bases numbered 2, after V lost 2 bases and J lost 4 bases. The CDR3 has 14 amino acids. Germline assignment: CDR1 SEHNR and CDR2 FQNEAQ (reference sequence). This chain's CDR3 is CASSLRDSYNEQFF. In nucleotides, the CDR3 is TGTGCCAGCAGCTTACGGGACAGTTACAATGAGCAGTTCTTC.

The rearrangement links TRBV25-1 to TRBJ2-3; possible D gene TRBD1, 5 bases. This CDR3 is built from 14 residues. With 6 bases removed from V and 1 base from J, the gap between germline ends came to 11 bases. CDR1 is MGHDK and CDR2 is SYGVNS in the germline V gene. The CDR3 DNA reads TGTGCCAGCAGGGGGCCTCATCGCACAGATACGCAGTATTTT. The encoded protein is CASRGPHRTDTQYF. The variable domain in full, with the rest retrieved from reference TRBV25-1 and TRBJ2-3, is EADIYQTPRYLVIGTGKKITLECSQTMGHDKMYWYQQDPGMELHLIHYSYGVNSTEKGDLSSESTVSRIRTEHFPLTLESARPSHTSQYLCASRGPHRTDTQYFGPGTRLTVL.

J is TRBJ2-7 and V is TRBV9; D is perhaps TRBD1 (5 bases). The CDR3 consists of 15 residues. From germline, CDR1 is SGDLS and CDR2 YYNGEE. Trimming removed 0 bases from V and 3 bases from J, with 13 bases in between. CDR3 DNA sequence: TGTGCCAGCAGCGTAGGGGGCGGCCCCAACTACGAGCAGTACTTC. This codes for CASSVGGGPNYEQYF.

This chain connects TRBV3-1 (or the pseudogene TRBV3-2) to TRBJ1-3; D possibly corresponds to TRBD1 (5 bases). CDR3 length equals 14 residues. Deletions cut 4 bases from V and 4 bases from J, with 11 bases between. CDR1 LGHDT and CDR2 YNNKEL come from the germline V gene (reference sequence). Here the CDR3 reads CASSLETVGNTIYF. The CDR3 DNA reads as TGTGCCAGCAGCCTAGAGACAGTCGGAAACACCATATATTTT.

This clone was seen just once. The genes are TRBV21-1 and TRBJ2-2; the table's TRBD2 call for D was not verified on the DNA. TRBV21-1 is noted as a pseudogene. This CDR3 region has 15 residues. CDR3 residues: CASRAGGIGTGELFF. CDR3 DNA sequence: TGTGCCAGCCGGGCCGGGGGTATCGGCACCGGGGAGCTGTTTTTT.

The gene calls are TRBV9 and TRBJ1-2, with a tentative D call TRBD1 (6 bases). Germline CDR1 and CDR2: SGDLS and YYNGEE. The V end lost 2 bases, the J end lost 8 bases, and 22 bases lay between the germline ends. The CDR3 consists of 16 residues. CDR3 sequence reads: CASSVDQGTALGGYTF. The CDR3 DNA sequence: TGTGCCAGCAGCGTGGATCAGGGGACCGCGCTCGGGGGCTACACCTTC. The full variable domain, with the rest looked up from reference TRBV9 and TRBJ1-2, is DSGVTQTPKHLITATGQRVTLRCSPRSGDLSVYWYQQSLDQGLQFLIQYYNGEERAKGNILERFSAQQFPDLHSELNLSSLELGDSALYFCASSVDQGTALGGYTFGSGTRLTVV.

The chain has TRBV10-3 and TRBJ1-5; 7 nucleotides align to TRBD1. Trimming at V came to 6 bases and at J to 4 bases, leaving 0 bases not matched to a gene. This CDR3 has 12 amino acids. Germline CDR1 ENHRY, CDR2 SYGVKD. Here the CDR3 DNA reads TGTGCCATCAGGGACAGGAATCAGCCCCAGCATTTT. It is translated as CAIRDRNQPQHF.

This chain links TRBV18 with TRBJ1-1; D ambiguous. Per germline, CDR1 KGHSH and CDR2 LQKENI. The CDR3 runs 15 residues. Trimming cost V 6 bases and J 3 bases, with 17 bases left between them. CDR3 residues: CASSQRTREDTEAFF. As DNA, the CDR3 is TGTGCCAGCTCTCAAAGGACTAGGGAGGACACTGAAGCTTTCTTT.

A single count supports this clone. V is TRBV6-2 or TRBV6-3 and J is TRBJ2-4; no reliable D call. CDR1 is MNHEY, CDR2 SVGEGT, per germline. Between the trimmed V and J ends, which lost 2 bases and 3 bases, there was a span of 11 bases. The CDR3 has 15 amino acids. Here the CDR3 DNA reads TGTGCCAGCAGTTACCCGGGTTCGAACAAAAACATTCAGTACTTC. It codes for CASSYPGSNKNIQYF.

The CDR3, as DNA: TGCGCCAGCAATACAAAAGAGACCCAGTACTTC. It translates to CASNTKETQYF. The chain recombines TRBV5-1 with TRBJ2-5, with D unclear. V dropped 6 bases and J dropped 3 bases, with 6 bases sitting between them. The CDR3 contains 11 residues. Germline CDR1 reads SGHRS; CDR2 reads YFSETQ.

The genes are TRBV2 and TRBJ2-5; TRBD2 agrees at 12 bases. V lost 5 bases to trimming and J lost 5 bases; unmatched junction nucleotides: 6. The CDR3 contains 15 residues. The germline V gene has CDR1 SNHLY and CDR2 FYNNEI. The CDR3: CASSLAGGRWETQYF. CDR3 DNA: TGTGCCAGCAGTCTAGCGGGGGGGCGGTGGGAGACCCAGTACTTC.

The sample holds one count of this clone. V is TRBV7-2 and J is TRBJ2-5; 7 nucleotides match TRBD1. V shed 2 bases, J shed 1 base, and the junction held 1 base outside the gene matches. The CDR3 contains 14 residues. The germline V gene has CDR1 SGHTA and CDR2 FQGNSA. Here the CDR3 reads CASSLRGPQETQYF. As DNA, the CDR3 is TGTGCCAGCAGCTTAAGGGGGCCCCAAGAGACCCAGTACTTC.

The chain uses TRBV7-2 and TRBJ1-2; 9 bases align to TRBD1. The CDR3 spans 13 residues. J gave up 5 bases and V 5 bases, and 3 bases lay outside the gene matches. Per germline, CDR1 SGHTA and CDR2 FQGNSA. The CDR3 loop reads CASSTDRGYGYTF. CDR3 bases: TGTGCCAGCAGCACCGACAGGGGGTATGGCTACACCTTC.

The V and J genes are TRBV6-5 and TRBJ2-3, with D perhaps TRBD2 (5 bases). The CDR3 totals 13 residues. V lost 7 bases and J 0 bases, leaving 8 bases between the germline ends. The germline CDR1 and CDR2 sequences are MNHEY and SVGAGI. CDR3 loop: CASTDSSTDTQYF. CDR3 bases: TGTGCCAGCACGGACTCTAGCACAGATACGCAGTATTTT.

This sequence joins TRBV15 and TRBJ1-1; D gene unclear. Per germline, CDR1 LNHNV and CDR2 YYDKDF (reference sequence). CDR3 size: 13 residues. V was cut by 6 bases and J by 7 bases, with 15 bases left in between. DNA for the CDR3: TGTGCCACCAGGGGTGAGAGGTTAGGTGAAGCTTTCTTT. Translating it yields CATRGERLGEAFF. Full variable domain (rest looked up from reference TRBV15 and TRBJ1-1): DAMVIQNPRYQVTQFGKPVTLSCSQTLNHNVMYWYQQKSSQAPKLLFHYYDKDFNNEADTPDNFQSRRPNTSFCFLDIRSPGLGDTAMYLCATRGERLGEAFFGQGTRLTVV.

This chain uses TRBV19 with TRBJ1-6, with a possible D match to TRBD1 (5 bases). CDR1 is LNHDA, CDR2 SQIVND, per germline (reference sequence). V lost 4 bases and J 0 bases, leaving 16 bases between the germline ends. The CDR3 is made up of 18 amino acids. The DNA of the CDR3 is TGTGCCAGTAGTACCGCTCGACAGTCCAGCTCCTATAATTCACCCCTCCACTTT. The encoded protein is CASSTARQSSSYNSPLHF.

The chain has TRBV7-3 and TRBJ2-3, with 8 bases matching TRBD2. From germline, CDR1 is SGHTA and CDR2 FQGTGA. Losses at the gene ends were 1 base for V and 5 bases for J; bases not matched to a gene: 14. The CDR3 totals 18 residues. The CDR3 loop is CASSLIGTSSATGDTQYF. The CDR3 coding sequence is TGTGCCAGCAGCTTAATTGGGACTAGTTCTGCCACTGGAGATACGCAGTATTTT. The full variable domain, in which reference TRBV7-3 and TRBJ2-3 provide the parts outside the CDR3, is GAGVSQTPSNKVTEKGKYVELRCDPISGHTALYWYRQSLGQGPEFLIYFQGTGAADDSGLPNDRFFAVRPEGSVSTLKIQRTERGDSAVYLCASSLIGTSSATGDTQYFGPGTRLTVL.

There are a few counts of this clone. The V and J genes are TRBV19 and TRBJ1-5, with 8 bases identical to TRBD1. Trimming took 5 bases from V and 2 from J; bases not matched to a gene: 2. The CDR3 totals 14 residues. Germline V gives CDR1 LNHDA, CDR2 SQIVND (reference sequence). Here the CDR3 DNA reads TGTGCCAGTAGTGAGACAGGGGGCAATCAGCCCCAGCATTTT. Translating it yields CASSETGGNQPQHF.

The CDR3 is CASSLGTFYEQYF. In DNA, the CDR3 is TGTGCCAGCAGCTTAGGGACTTTCTACGAGCAGTACTTC. This chain joins TRBV11-3 and TRBJ2-7; tentatively, D is TRBD2 (5 bases). The CDR3 loop spans 13 amino acids. Germline V CDR1 and CDR2: SGHNT, YENEEA. V gave up 1 base and J gave up 3 bases, with 7 bases separating them.

This chain joins TRBV28 and TRBJ2-1, with 9 positions matching TRBD1. The trim removed 7 bases at V and 6 bases at J, leaving 13 bases unmatched. From germline, CDR1 is MDHEN and CDR2 SYDVKM. The CDR3 totals 16 residues. CDR3 protein: CASTVVGTGMVNEQFF. CDR3 DNA sequence: TGTGCCAGCACCGTCGTCGGGACAGGGATGGTCAATGAGCAGTTCTTC.